The rows below give T cell receptor beta chains drawn from one sample of a study of cytomegalovirus exposure and HLA in healthy donors. Assay used: immunoSEQ multiplex PCR; TCRdb lists only in-frame clones, some missing. The repertoire holds more than 95,000 clones, with around two thirds as singletons. The sample taken for sequencing was PBMCs. The receptors derive from a man in his fifties or sixties in good health and CMV-seropositive. Both conserved end residues are part of each CDR3.

>13|TRBV4-1|TRBJ1-2
CASSSDRVYGYTF
>14|TRBV6-1|TRBJ1-4
CASSDLGRREKLFF
>14|TRBV11-2|TRBJ2-5
CASSLTDYQETQYF
>13|TRBV6-5|TRBJ1-6
CASSYSRWATLHF
>15|TRBV6-4|TRBJ2-2
CASSDSTGGTGELFF
>13|TRBV4-1|TRBJ2-7
CASSRDSPYEQYF
>14|TRBV5-5|TRBJ1-3
CASSPGSGGNTIYF
>13|TRBV5-1|TRBJ2-5
CASSLPSGETQYF
>13|TRBV29-1|TRBJ2-3
CSGGGTSGASQYF
>17|TRBV5-1|TRBJ1-2
CASSAGTLGQPLYGYTF
>13|TRBV6-1|TRBJ1-2
CASSADRAGGYTF
>15|TRBV5-1|TRBJ1-1
CATTNTGPGNTEAFF
>16|TRBV6-6|TRBJ2-7
CASSSGDRSVSYEQYF
>16|TRBV4-2|TRBJ2-7
CASSQGTGTGTYEQYF
>13|TRBV6-4|TRBJ1-2
CASSDLQGGGYTF
>17|TRBV19|TRBJ1-2
CASSPPSAGVTDYGYTF
>18|TRBV18|TRBJ2-2
CASSPGLAGTTNTGELFF
>15|TRBV7-2|TRBJ2-5
CASSLGAGQQETQYF
>14|TRBV5-6|TRBJ2-7
CASSFGQGQWEQYF
>16|TRBV27|TRBJ2-3
CASSWSRGSGEDTQYF
>11|TRBV28|TRBJ1-1
CASSSQGLAFF
>13|TRBV30|TRBJ1-4
CAWDRGTNEKLFF
>17|TRBV5-6|TRBJ2-3
CASSYRTSGGSTDTQYF
>15|TRBV7-3|TRBJ2-3
CASSLRKGQADTQYF
>16|TRBV29-1|TRBJ2-3
CSVPPQGGGSRDTQYF
>17|TRBV5-1|TRBJ2-3
CASSLLAGDGSTDTQYF
>12|TRBV6-5|TRBJ2-2
CASTKNTGELFF
>16|TRBV5-1|TRBJ2-7
CASSLGAGEAGGAFNF
>18|TRBV4-1|TRBJ1-2
CASSQDIRTGGMSYGYTF
>13|TRBV9|TRBJ1-1
CASSVQGETEAFF
>14|TRBV6-1|TRBJ2-7
CASTRPETGEEQYF
>14|TRBV6-5|TRBJ1-6
CASSSQGGYSPLHF
>14|TRBV19|TRBJ1-2
CASSPRGINYGYTF
>14|TRBV5-6|TRBJ2-1
CASSLGTSYNEQFF
>14|TRBV10-1|TRBJ2-3
CASSPSGTTDTQYF